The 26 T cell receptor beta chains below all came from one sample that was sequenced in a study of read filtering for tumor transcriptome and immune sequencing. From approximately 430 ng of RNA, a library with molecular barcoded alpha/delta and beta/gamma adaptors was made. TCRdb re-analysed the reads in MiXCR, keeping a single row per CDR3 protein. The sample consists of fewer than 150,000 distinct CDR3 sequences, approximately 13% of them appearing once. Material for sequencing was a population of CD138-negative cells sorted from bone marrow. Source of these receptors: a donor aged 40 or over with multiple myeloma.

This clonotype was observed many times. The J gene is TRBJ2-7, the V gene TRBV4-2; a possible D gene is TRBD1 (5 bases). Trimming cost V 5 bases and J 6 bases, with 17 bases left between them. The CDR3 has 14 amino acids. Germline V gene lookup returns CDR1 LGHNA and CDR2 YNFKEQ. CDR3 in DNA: TGTGCCAGCAGCTGGGGAAGGGGAATGCGCGAGCAGTACTTC. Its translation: CASSWGRGMREQYF.

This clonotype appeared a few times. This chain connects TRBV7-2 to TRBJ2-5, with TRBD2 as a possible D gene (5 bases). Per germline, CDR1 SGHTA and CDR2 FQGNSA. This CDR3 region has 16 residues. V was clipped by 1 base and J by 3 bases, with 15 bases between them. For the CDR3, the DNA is TGTGCCAGCAGCTTAGGAGGGATTGGCCCGAAAGAGACCCAGTACTTC. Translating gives CASSLGGIGPKETQYF.

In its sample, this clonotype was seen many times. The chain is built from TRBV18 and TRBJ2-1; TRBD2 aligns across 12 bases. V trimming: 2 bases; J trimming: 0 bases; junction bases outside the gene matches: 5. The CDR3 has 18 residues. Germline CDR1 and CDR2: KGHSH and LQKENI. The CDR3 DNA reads TGTGCCAGCTCACCAACTAGCGGGAGGTCGAGCTCCTACAATGAGCAGTTCTTC. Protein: CASSPTSGRSSSYNEQFF. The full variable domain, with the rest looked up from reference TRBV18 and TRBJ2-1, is NAGVMQNPRHLVRRRGQEARLRCSPMKGHSHVYWYRQLPEEGLKFMVYLQKENIIDESGMPKERFSAEFPKEGPSILRIQQVVRGDSAAYFCASSPTSGRSSSYNEQFFGPGTRLTVL.

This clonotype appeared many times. CDR3 amino acids: CASSSVEDTQYF. The DNA for the CDR3 is TGTGCCAGCAGTTCAGTAGAAGATACGCAGTATTTT. This chain joins TRBV6-2 or TRBV6-3 and TRBJ2-3; D not resolved. Germline V gene lookup returns CDR1 MNHEY and CDR2 SVGEGT. The CDR3 covers 12 residues. V gave up 4 bases and J gave up 5 bases, with 7 bases separating them.

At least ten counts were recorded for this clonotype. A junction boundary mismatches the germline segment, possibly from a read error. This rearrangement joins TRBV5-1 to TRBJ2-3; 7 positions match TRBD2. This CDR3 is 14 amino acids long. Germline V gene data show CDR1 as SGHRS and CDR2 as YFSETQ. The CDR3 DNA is TGTGCCAGCAGCCTAGGTCAGGGAGGGGATACGCAGTATTTT. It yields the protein CASSLGQGGDTQYF.

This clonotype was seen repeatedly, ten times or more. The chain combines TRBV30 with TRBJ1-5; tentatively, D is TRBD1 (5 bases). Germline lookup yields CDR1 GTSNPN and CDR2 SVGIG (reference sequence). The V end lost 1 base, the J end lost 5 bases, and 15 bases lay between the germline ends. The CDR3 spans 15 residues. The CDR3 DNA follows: TGTGCCTGGAGTGCCCCCGGGACCCGGTATCAGCCCCAGCATTTT. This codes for CAWSAPGTRYQPQHF. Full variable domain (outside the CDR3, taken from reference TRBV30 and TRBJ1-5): SQTIHQWPATLVQPVGSPLSLECTVEGTSNPNLYWYRQAAGRGLQLLFYSVGIGQISSEVPQNLSASRPQDRQFILSSKKLLLSDSGFYLCAWSAPGTRYQPQHFGDGTRLSIL.

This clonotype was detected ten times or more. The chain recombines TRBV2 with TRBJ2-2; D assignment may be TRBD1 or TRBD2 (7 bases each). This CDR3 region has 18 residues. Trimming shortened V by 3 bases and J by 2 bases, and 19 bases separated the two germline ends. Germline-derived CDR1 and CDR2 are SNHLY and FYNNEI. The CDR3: CASSDLLSGTENTGELFF. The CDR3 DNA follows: TGTGCCAGCAGTGATCTCTTGAGCGGGACAGAAAACACCGGGGAGCTGTTTTTT.

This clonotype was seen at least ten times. The CDR3 nucleotides read TGCGCCAGCAGCTTGGGGGTTGACCAGGGCAATCAGCCCCAGCATTTT. Its protein product is CASSLGVDQGNQPQHF. The chain recombines TRBV5-1 with TRBJ1-5, with D hard to call. V shed 0 bases and J shed 2 bases, with 12 bases lying between them. The length of the CDR3 is 16 residues. Germline CDR1 SGHRS, CDR2 YFSETQ.

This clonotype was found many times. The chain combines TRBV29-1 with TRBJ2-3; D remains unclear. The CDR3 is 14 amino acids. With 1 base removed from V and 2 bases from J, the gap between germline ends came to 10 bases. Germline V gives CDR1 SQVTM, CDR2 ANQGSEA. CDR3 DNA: TGCAGCGTTGAAGGGCAATTCAACACAGATACGCAGTATTTT. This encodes CSVEGQFNTDTQYF.

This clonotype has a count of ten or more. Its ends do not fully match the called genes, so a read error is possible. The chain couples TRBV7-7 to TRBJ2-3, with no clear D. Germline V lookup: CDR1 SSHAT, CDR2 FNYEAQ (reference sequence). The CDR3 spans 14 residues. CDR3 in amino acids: CASSLGARTDTQYF. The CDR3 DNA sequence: TGTGCTAGCAGCTTAGGCGCGCGCACAGATACGCAGTATTTT.

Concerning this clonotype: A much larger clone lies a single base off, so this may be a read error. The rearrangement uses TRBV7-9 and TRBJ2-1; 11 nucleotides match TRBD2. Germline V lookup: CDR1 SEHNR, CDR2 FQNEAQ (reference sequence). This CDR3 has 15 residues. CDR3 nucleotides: TGTGCCAGCAGCTTCACTAGCGGGAGCGTCGGTGAGCAGCTCTTC. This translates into CASSFTSGSVGEQLF.

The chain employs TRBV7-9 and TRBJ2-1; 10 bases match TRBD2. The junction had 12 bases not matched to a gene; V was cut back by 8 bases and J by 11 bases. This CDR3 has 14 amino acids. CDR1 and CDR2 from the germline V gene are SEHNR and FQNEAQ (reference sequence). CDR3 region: CASGPWSSGGQQFF. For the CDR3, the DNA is TGTGCCAGCGGGCCTTGGTCTAGCGGGGGACAGCAGTTCTTC.

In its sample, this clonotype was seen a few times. Here the CDR3 reads CASTPPGDRGVSETQYF. Written as DNA, the CDR3 is TGCGCCAGCACCCCACCGGGCGACAGGGGAGTTTCAGAGACCCAGTACTTC. This chain connects TRBV23-1 to TRBJ2-5; 8 bases line up with TRBD1. TRBV23-1 is an ORF for which the function is uncertain. The CDR3 extends over 17 amino acids. V shed 7 bases, J shed 4 bases, and the junction held 17 bases outside the gene matches.

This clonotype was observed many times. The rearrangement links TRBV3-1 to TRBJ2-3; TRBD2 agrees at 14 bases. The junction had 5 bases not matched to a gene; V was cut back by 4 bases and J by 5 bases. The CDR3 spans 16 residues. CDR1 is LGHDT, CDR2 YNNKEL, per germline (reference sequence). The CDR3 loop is CASSPGLAGEIDTQYF. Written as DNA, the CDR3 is TGTGCCAGCAGCCCGGGACTAGCGGGAGAGATAGATACGCAGTATTTT.

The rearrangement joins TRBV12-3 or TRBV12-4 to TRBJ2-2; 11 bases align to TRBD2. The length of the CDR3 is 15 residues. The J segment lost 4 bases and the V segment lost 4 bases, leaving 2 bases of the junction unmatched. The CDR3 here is CASSSTSGATGELFF. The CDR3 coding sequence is TGTGCCAGCAGTTCGACTAGCGGGGCCACCGGGGAGCTGTTTTTT.

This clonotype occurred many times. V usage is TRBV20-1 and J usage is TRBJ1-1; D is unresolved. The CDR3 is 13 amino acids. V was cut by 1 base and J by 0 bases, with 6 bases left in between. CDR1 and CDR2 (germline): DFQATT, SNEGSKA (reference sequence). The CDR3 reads CSARVSLNTEAFF. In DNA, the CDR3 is TGCAGTGCTAGAGTCAGCCTGAACACTGAAGCTTTCTTT.

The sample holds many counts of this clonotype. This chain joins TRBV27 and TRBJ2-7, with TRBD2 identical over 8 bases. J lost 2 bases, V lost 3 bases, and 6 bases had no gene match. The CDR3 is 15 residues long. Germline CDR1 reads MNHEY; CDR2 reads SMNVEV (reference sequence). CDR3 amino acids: CASSFISGGTYEQYF. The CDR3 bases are TGTGCCAGCAGTTTCATCAGCGGGGGTACCTACGAGCAGTACTTC.

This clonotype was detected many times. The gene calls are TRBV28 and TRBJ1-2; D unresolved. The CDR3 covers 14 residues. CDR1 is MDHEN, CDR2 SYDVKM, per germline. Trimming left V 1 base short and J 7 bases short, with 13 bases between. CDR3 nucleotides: TGTGCCAGCAGTTTATCCGGTCGTTACTTTGGCTACACCTTC. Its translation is CASSLSGRYFGYTF.

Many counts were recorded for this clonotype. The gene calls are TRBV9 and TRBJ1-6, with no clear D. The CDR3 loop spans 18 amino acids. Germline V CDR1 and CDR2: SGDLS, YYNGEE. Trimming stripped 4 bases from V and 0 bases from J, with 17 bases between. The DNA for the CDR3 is TGTGCCAGCAGCCCTCGAGGCACCATCAGCTCCTATAATTCACCCCTCCACTTT. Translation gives CASSPRGTISSYNSPLHF.

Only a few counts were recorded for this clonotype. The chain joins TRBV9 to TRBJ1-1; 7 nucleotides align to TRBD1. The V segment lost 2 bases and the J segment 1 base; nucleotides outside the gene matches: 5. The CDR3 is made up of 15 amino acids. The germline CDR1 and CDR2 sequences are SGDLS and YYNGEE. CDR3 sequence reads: CASSVGQAPNTEAFF. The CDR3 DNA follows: TGTGCCAGCAGCGTCGGACAGGCGCCGAACACTGAAGCTTTCTTT.

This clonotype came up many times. As DNA, the CDR3 is TGTGCCAGCAACCTGGACGGTTTGAACACTGAAGCTTTCTTT. Translation gives CASNLDGLNTEAFF. The chain couples TRBV12-3 or TRBV12-4 to TRBJ1-1; D is unclear. Trimming removed 7 bases at V and 0 bases at J, with 12 bases between. This CDR3 is 14 amino acids long.

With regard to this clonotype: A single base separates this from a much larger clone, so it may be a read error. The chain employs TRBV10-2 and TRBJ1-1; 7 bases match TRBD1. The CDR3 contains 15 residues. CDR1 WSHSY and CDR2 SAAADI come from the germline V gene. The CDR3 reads CGISEQGTGNTEAFF. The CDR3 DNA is TGTGGCATCAGTGAACAGGGGACGGGGAACACTGAAGCTTTCTTT.

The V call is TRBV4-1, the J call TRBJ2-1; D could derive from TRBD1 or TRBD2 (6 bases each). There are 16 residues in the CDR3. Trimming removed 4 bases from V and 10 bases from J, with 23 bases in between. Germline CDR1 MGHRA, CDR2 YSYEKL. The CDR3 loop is CASSRNVGGEKGEQFF. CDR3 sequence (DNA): TGCGCCAGCAGCCGAAACGTCGGGGGCGAGAAGGGAGAGCAGTTCTTC.

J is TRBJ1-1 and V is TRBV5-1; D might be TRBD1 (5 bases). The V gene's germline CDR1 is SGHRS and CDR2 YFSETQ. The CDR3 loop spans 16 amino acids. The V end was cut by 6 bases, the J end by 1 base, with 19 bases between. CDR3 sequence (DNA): TGCGCCAGCACCACTTCCCTGGGGCAGCAGAACACTGAAGCTTTCTTT. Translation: CASTTSLGQQNTEAFF. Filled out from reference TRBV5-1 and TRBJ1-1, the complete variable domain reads KAGVTQTPRYLIKTRGQQVTLSCSPISGHRSVSWYQQTPGQGLQFLFEYFSETQRNKGNFPGRFSGRQFSNSRSEMNVSTLELGDSALYLCASTTSLGQQNTEAFFGQGTRLTVV.

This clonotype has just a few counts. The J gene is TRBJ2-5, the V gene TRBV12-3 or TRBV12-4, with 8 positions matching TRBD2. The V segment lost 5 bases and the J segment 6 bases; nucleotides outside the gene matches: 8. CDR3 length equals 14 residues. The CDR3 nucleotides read TGTGCCAGCAGTCGGGGACGGGAGGGGCAGACCCAGTACTTC. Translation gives CASSRGREGQTQYF.

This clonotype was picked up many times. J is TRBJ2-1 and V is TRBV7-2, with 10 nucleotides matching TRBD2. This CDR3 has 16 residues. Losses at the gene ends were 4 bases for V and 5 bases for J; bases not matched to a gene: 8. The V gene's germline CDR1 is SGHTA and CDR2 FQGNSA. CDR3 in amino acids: CASSSQIAGGDNEQFF. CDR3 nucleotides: TGTGCCAGCAGCTCCCAAATAGCGGGAGGAGACAATGAGCAGTTCTTC. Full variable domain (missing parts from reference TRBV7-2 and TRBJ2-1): GAGVSQSPSNKVTEKGKDVELRCDPISGHTALYWYRQSLGQGLEFLIYFQGNSAPDKSGLPSDRFSAERTGGSVSTLTIQRTQQEDSAVYLCASSSQIAGGDNEQFFGPGTRLTVL.